The 27 T cell receptor beta chains below all came from one sample that was sequenced in a study of molecular identifiers for immune sequencing clone quantification. Each CDR3 protein gets one entry after TCRdb re-called the PCR reads with MiXCR. The sample shows hundreds of thousands of distinct CDR3 sequences, 25% of them seen only once. What was sequenced was naive CD8+ T cells from blood, with Jurkat cell RNA spiked in. The subset: FACS-sorted CD8+CD4-CCR7+CD45RA+ naive T cells. These receptors originate from a human donor in good health. Some libraries in this study had Jurkat cell RNA spiked in.

The sample holds many counts of this clonotype. V is TRBV7-2 and J is TRBJ2-7, with TRBD2 identical over 9 bases. Trimming cost V 2 bases and J 0 bases; bases outside gene matches: 14. This CDR3 contains 19 residues. CDR1 is SGHTA, CDR2 FQGNSA, per germline. This chain's CDR3 is CASSLPGLASEKSSYEQYF. The CDR3, as DNA: TGTGCCAGCAGCTTACCCGGACTAGCGTCTGAAAAAAGCTCCTACGAGCAGTACTTC.

This clonotype has a count of ten or more. J is TRBJ2-7 and V is TRBV29-1; TRBD2 aligns across 7 bases. Germline values: CDR1 SQVTM, CDR2 ANQGSEA. This CDR3 is built from 15 residues. V shed 4 bases, J shed 2 bases, and the junction held 11 bases outside the gene matches. In DNA form, the CDR3 reads TGCAGCGTTGTGGGGCTCGGGGAGGGCCCCTACGAGCAGTACTTC. Translated: CSVVGLGEGPYEQYF.

As regards this clonotype: A clone one base away is much larger, so this may be a read error. The V call is TRBV29-1, the J call TRBJ1-2; 9 nucleotides match TRBD1. The CDR3 is made up of 17 amino acids. Germline loops: CDR1 SQVTM, CDR2 ANQGSEA. V trimming: 2 bases; J trimming: 4 bases; junction bases outside the gene matches: 14. The CDR3 coding sequence is TGCAGCGTTGAATTCTCGATGGAACAGGGGGCCACCTATGGCTACACCTTC. As protein: CSVEFSMEQGATYGYTF.

This clonotype was picked up many times. J is TRBJ2-7 and V is TRBV5-1, with TRBD2 as a possible D gene (6 bases). V was clipped by 6 bases and J by 7 bases, with 20 bases between them. CDR3 length equals 14 residues. Germline V lookup: CDR1 SGHRS, CDR2 YFSETQ. The CDR3 protein is CASTPSWGGEEQYF. The CDR3 DNA follows: TGCGCCAGCACCCCCTCGTGGGGCGGGGAAGAGCAGTACTTC.

For this clonotype: This sequence may be a read error, since a much larger clone differs from it by one base. The CDR3 DNA reads TGTGCCAGCAGCCAATTTGGAGCGGACACCGGGGAGCTGTTTTTT. Amino acids: CASSQFGADTGELFF. This chain connects TRBV14 to TRBJ2-2; D is possibly TRBD2 (5 bases). Trimming stripped 2 bases from V and 3 bases from J, with 10 bases between. Germline V gene sequence: CDR1 SGHDN, CDR2 FVKESK. The CDR3 contains 15 residues.

On this clonotype itself: This may arise from a read error, as a much more abundant clone is one base away. The chain couples TRBV4-3 to TRBJ2-3; D is perhaps TRBD1 or TRBD2 (5 bases each). CDR3 length: 15 residues. The V gene's germline CDR1 is LGHNA and CDR2 YSLEER. CDR3 coding DNA: TGCGCCGGCAGCCAAGAGGTTTGGGGACGAGATACGCAGTATTTT. As protein: CAGSQEVWGRDTQYF.

This clonotype has just a few counts. This chain uses TRBV4-3 with TRBJ2-7; 7 bases agree with TRBD2. The CDR3 extends over 17 amino acids. V was clipped by 1 base and J by 2 bases; unmatched bases: 11. Germline CDR1 is LGHNA and CDR2 is YSLEER. In nucleotides, the CDR3 is TGCGCCAGCAGCCAAGCGTTTTCCGGGGGGTTCACCTACGAGCAGTACTTC. Translating gives CASSQAFSGGFTYEQYF.

This clonotype has more than one count but fewer than ten. The genes are TRBV19 and TRBJ2-7; D gene ambiguous. The CDR3 runs 16 residues. Per the germline V gene, CDR1 is LNHDA and CDR2 is SQIVND (reference sequence). With 5 bases removed from V and 0 bases from J, the gap between germline ends came to 17 bases. CDR3 amino acids: CASSPSAERLSYEQYF. The CDR3 DNA is TGTGCCAGTAGTCCCTCGGCTGAACGCCTCTCCTACGAGCAGTACTTC. The full variable domain, in which reference TRBV19 and TRBJ2-7 provide the parts outside the CDR3, is DGGITQSPKYLFRKEGQNVTLSCEQNLNHDAMYWYRQDPGQGLRLIYYSQIVNDFQKGDIAEGYSVSREKKESFPLTVTSAQKNPTAFYLCASSPSAERLSYEQYFGPGTRLTVT.

This clonotype was recorded many times. J is TRBJ2-7 and V is TRBV4-1, with unresolved D. Germline V gene lookup returns CDR1 MGHRA and CDR2 YSYEKL. The CDR3 is made up of 13 amino acids. V was clipped by 0 bases and J by 1 base, with 4 bases between them. The CDR3 DNA follows: TGCGCCAGCAGCCAAGAGCGGTCCTACGAGCAGTACTTC. Its translation is CASSQERSYEQYF.

A note on this clonotype: A much larger clone differs from this one at a single base, so this may be a read error. The chain links TRBV28 to TRBJ2-7, with D perhaps matching TRBD2 (5 bases). V lost 3 bases to trimming and J lost 3 bases, with 15 bases between them. Germline lookup yields CDR1 MDHEN and CDR2 SYDVKM. The CDR3 has 15 amino acids. The CDR3 coding sequence is TGTGCCAGCAGTTTTTCGTGGGAGTCTGGCTACGAGCAGTACTTC. It encodes CASSFSWESGYEQYF. Drawing the rest from reference TRBV28 and TRBJ2-7, the complete variable domain is DVKVTQSSRYLVKRTGEKVFLECVQDMDHENMFWYRQDPGLGLRLIYFSYDVKMKEKGDIPEGYSVSREKKERFSLILESASTNQTSMYLCASSFSWESGYEQYFGPGTRLTVT.

This clonotype was detected a few times. This rearrangement joins TRBV27 to TRBJ2-7; tentative D call: TRBD2 (6 bases). The CDR3 is made up of 13 amino acids. Trimming removed 4 bases from V and 3 bases from J, with 10 bases in between. CDR1 is MNHEY, CDR2 SMNVEV, per germline (reference sequence). The CDR3 coding sequence is TGTGCCAGCAGTTCCGCGGGATACTACGAGCAGTACTTC. Translated: CASSSAGYYEQYF.

In its sample, this clonotype was seen a few times. With a much larger clone just one base away, this may be a read error. J is TRBJ2-4 and V is TRBV20-1; no firm D call. Germline V gene data show CDR1 as DFQATT and CDR2 as SNEGSKA (reference sequence). The CDR3 has 15 amino acids. CDR3 in amino acids: CSARDFGVSKNILYF. CDR3 coding DNA: TGCAGTGCTAGAGATTTTGGGGTTTCCAAAAACATTCTGTACTTC.

Of note for this clonotype: This may come from a read error, since a much larger clone is one base off. The conserved phenylalanine or tryptophan is not found at the CDR3 terminus, so this likely reflects a read error. As DNA, the CDR3 is TGTGCCAGCAGTGATTGGGCCCTCGGCAATCAGCCCCAGCATTTA. Translating it yields CASSDWALGNQPQHL. J is TRBJ1-5 and V is TRBV2, with D unresolved. Trimming took 3 bases from V and 2 from J, leaving 11 bases between them. Germline CDR1 SNHLY, CDR2 FYNNEI. The CDR3 has 15 amino acids.

The chain has TRBV10-3 and TRBJ1-1; D call uncertain. With 0 bases removed from V and 7 bases from J, the gap between germline ends came to 9 bases. Germline loops: CDR1 ENHRY, CDR2 SYGVKD. The CDR3 totals 13 residues. As DNA, the CDR3 is TGTGCCATCAGTGAGTCATTTGGCATTGAAGCTTTCTTT. Its translation is CAISESFGIEAFF.

This clonotype was seen at least ten times. The chain joins TRBV2 to TRBJ2-7; a weak D match, TRBD1 (6 bases). This CDR3 comprises 14 residues. Germline CDR1 and CDR2: SNHLY and FYNNEI. V lost 4 bases and J lost 5, with 15 bases in between. DNA of the CDR3: TGTGCCAGCAGTGTGGGCAGGGGAAGGGACGAGCAGTACTTC. This codes for CASSVGRGRDEQYF.

The genes are TRBV29-1 and TRBJ1-2; the match to TRBD1 covers 7 bases. This CDR3 is 14 amino acids long. Germline V lookup: CDR1 SQVTM, CDR2 ANQGSEA. The CDR3 sequence is CNARGQNLYYGYTF. Written as DNA, the CDR3 is TGCAACGCCAGGGGACAGAACCTTTACTATGGCTACACCTTC.

On this clonotype: This may come from a read error, since a much larger clone is one base off. This sequence joins TRBV12-3 or TRBV12-4 and TRBJ2-3; no firm D call. There are 14 residues in the CDR3. Trimming took off 8 bases at V and 4 bases at J, with 16 bases between the two ends. The CDR3 DNA reads TGTGCCAGCGGCTCCCCTGATAGACCAGATACGCAGTATTTT. This codes for CASGSPDRPDTQYF.

This clonotype has more than one count but fewer than ten. The genes are TRBV29-1 and TRBJ1-2, with a weak D call TRBD1 (6 bases). This CDR3 is 12 amino acids long. Germline V gene sequence: CDR1 SQVTM, CDR2 ANQGSEA. Trimming cost V 6 bases and J 1 base, with 9 bases left between them. CDR3: CSVQGDNYGYTF. The CDR3 DNA reads TGCAGCGTACAGGGAGATAACTATGGCTACACCTTC. The complete variable domain, with remaining parts taken from reference TRBV29-1 and TRBJ1-2, reads SAVISQKPSRDICQRGTSLTIQCQVDSQVTMMFWYRQQPGQSLTLIATANQGSEATYESGFVIDKFPISRPNLTFSTLTVSNMSPEDSSIYLCSVQGDNYGYTFGSGTRLTVV.

The V gene is TRBV18, the J gene TRBJ2-3; TRBD2 agrees at 14 bases. The germline V gene has CDR1 KGHSH and CDR2 LQKENI. The CDR3 length is 19 residues. V dropped 3 bases and J dropped 2; count of bases not matched to a gene: 10. The chain's CDR3 is CASSPSGTSGGQHTDTQYF. CDR3 bases: TGTGCCAGCTCACCCTCCGGGACTAGCGGGGGCCAACACACAGATACGCAGTATTTT.

This clonotype turned up a few times. CDR3 nucleotide sequence: TGTGCCAGCAGTTTTACGGGAGCCGCTGGCTACACCTTC. Translation gives CASSFTGAAGYTF. The rearrangement joins TRBV12-3 or TRBV12-4 to TRBJ1-2; the D is unclear. The CDR3 has 13 residues. Deletions cut 3 bases from V and 7 bases from J, with 12 bases between.

A word on this clonotype: The junction and the germline gene differ at one end; a read error may be behind it. The chain is built from TRBV4-1 and TRBJ1-1, with D unresolved. The V gene's germline CDR1 is MGHRA and CDR2 YSYEKL. The CDR3 has 14 amino acids. This CDR3 is CASSQVGVDTEAFF. DNA of the CDR3: TGCGCCAGCAGCCAAGTGGGAGTTGACACAGAAGCTTTCTTT.

This clonotype has just one count. The junction does not match germline at one end; this may be a read error. The CDR3 loop is CASSYPETQCF. The DNA of the CDR3 is TGTGCCAGCAGTTACCCGGAGACCCAGTGCTTC. The chain couples TRBV6-2 or TRBV6-3 to TRBJ2-5; unclear D gene. Per the germline V gene, CDR1 is MNHEY and CDR2 is SVGEGT. The CDR3 extends over 11 amino acids.

About this clonotype: A much larger clone differs from this one at a single base, so this may be a read error. The chain carries TRBV4-3 and TRBJ1-5; D call uncertain. CDR3 size: 15 residues. The germline V gene has CDR1 LGHNA and CDR2 YSLEER. CDR3 DNA: TGCGCCAGCAGCCCAAGTGATCAGAGTAATCAGTCCCAGCATTTT. This translates into CASSPSDQSNQSQHF.

Many counts were recorded for this clonotype. The rearrangement links TRBV4-1 to TRBJ1-5; D not resolved. Germline CDR1 reads MGHRA; CDR2 reads YSYEKL. The CDR3 spans 13 residues. The ends were cut back, 1 base at V and 0 bases at J, with 1 base in the middle. The CDR3 protein is CASSQVSNQPQHF. The CDR3 DNA reads as TGCGCCAGCAGCCAAGTTAGCAATCAGCCCCAGCATTTT.

Turning to this clonotype: One end of the junction does not line up with germline, which may come from a read error. This sequence joins TRBV27 and TRBJ1-2; D is undetermined. CDR1 is MNHEY, CDR2 SMNVEV, per germline (reference sequence). This CDR3 contains 14 residues. The CDR3 spells CASSFVGNNYDYTF. The CDR3, as DNA: TGTGCCAGCAGTTTTGTGGGGAACAACTATGACTACACCTTC.

The rearrangement joins TRBV28 to TRBJ1-5; D is unclear. Per the germline V gene, CDR1 is MDHEN and CDR2 is SYDVKM. The V and J ends lost 8 bases and 3 bases respectively, with 14 bases between them. This CDR3 contains 14 residues. This CDR3 reads CASVPAGVNQPQHF. Written as DNA, the CDR3 is TGTGCCAGCGTACCGGCGGGCGTCAATCAGCCCCAGCATTTT.

This chain links TRBV6-5 with TRBJ2-5; a possible D gene is TRBD1 (6 bases). Germline V gene sequence: CDR1 MNHEY, CDR2 SVGAGI. V lost 8 bases and J lost 2, with 18 bases in between. The CDR3 consists of 15 residues. The DNA of the CDR3 is TGTGCCAGCGGTTCCGGACAGTACATTCAAGAGACCCAGTACTTC. Encoded protein: CASGSGQYIQETQYF.